Described below is a single TCR beta chain sequence and its context. The antigen remains unidentified. This sample is part of a study of T cell responses to AZD1222 COVID-19 vaccine. Produced via immunoSEQ multiplex PCR; TCRdb's table is partial and in-frame only. The sample lists roughly 120,000 clones; approximately 85% were seen once. The germline V gene encodes CDR1 LGHNA and CDR2 YNFKEQ. This CDR3 is 18 amino acids long. Trimming removed 2 bases from V and 0 bases from J, with 19 bases in between. Study-level results: Of the AZD1222 recipients, only six were seropositive at baseline. A rise in Spike-specific TCR breadth and depth followed two AZD1222 doses. It should be noted that donors were predominantly white British and more often female, and clonal diversity was possibly underestimated. Repertoires were obtained solely post-peak T cell response.

The receptor comes from an adult in good health. The starting material was peripheral blood, obtained on day 0 of AZD1222 vaccination. The chain links TRBV4-2 to TRBJ2-5; D is possibly TRBD1 (6 bases). In nucleotides, the CDR3 is TGTGCCAGCAGCCAATCCGCCCCGGGACAACCCAACCAAGAGACCCAGTACTTC. This translates into CASSQSAPGQPNQETQYF.